These T cell receptor beta chains were read from a single sample in a study of beta chain features in type 1 diabetes. Generated by immunoSEQ multiplex PCR, the TCRdb table keeps only in-frame clones and is missing some. The sample has 310,000 or so clones, around 8.5% seen once. The material sequenced was central memory CD4+ T cells from blood. Source of these receptors: a man aged 30 to 45 with type 1 diabetes. Both conserved end residues are part of each CDR3. D genes are given only for firm matches. The size entry is marked missing in some rows and otherwise reads once, few, many or a size class.

d_call j_call v_call clone_size cdr3_aa cdr3_nt
TRBD1 TRBJ2-7 TRBV7-2 few CASSPRQGAVREQYF TGTGCCAGCAGCCCACGACAGGGGGCGGTGCGAGAGCAGTACTTC
. TRBJ1-1 TRBV18 . CASSPVGNTEAFF TGTGCCAGCTCACCAGTAGGGAACACTGAAGCTTTCTTT
. TRBJ1-6 TRBV30 . CAWSDLPWENNSPLHF TGTGCCTGGAGTGACCTCCCCTGGGAAAACAATTCACCCCTCCACTTT
. TRBJ2-5 TRBV7-2 medium-sized CASSYWRETQYF TGTGCCAGCAGCTATTGGCGGGAGACCCAGTACTTC
. TRBJ1-2 TRBV27 few CASSLKGGVGGYTF TGTGCCAGCAGTTTAAAGGGAGGAGTAGGCGGCTACACCTTC
TRBD1 TRBJ1-1 TRBV7-9 few CASSKYRGGSTEAFF TGTGCCAGCAGCAAGTACAGGGGAGGGAGCACTGAAGCTTTCTTT
. TRBJ1-3 TRBV5-1 . CASSLDGSSGNTIYF TGCGCCAGCAGCTTGGATGGCAGCTCTGGAAACACCATATATTTT
. TRBJ2-7 TRBV29-1 once CSVDGQGGYEQYF TGCAGCGTTGACGGGCAGGGTGGCTACGAGCAGTACTTC
. TRBJ2-5 TRBV25-1 few CASSVNGGSGTQYF TGTGCCAGCAGTGTTAACGGTGGTTCTGGGACCCAGTACTTC
. TRBJ1-1 TRBV5-1 few CASSLGQTNMNTEAFF TGCGCCAGCAGCTTGGGACAGACCAACATGAACACTGAAGCTTTCTTT
TRBD2 TRBJ2-3 TRBV28 few CASRLAGGRDTQYF TGTGCCAGCAGGTTAGCGGGGGGGCGAGATACGCAGTATTTT
TRBD1 TRBJ2-5 TRBV29-1 few CSVFPGQAPTQYF TGCAGCGTTTTTCCGGGACAGGCCCCTACCCAGTACTTC
. TRBJ2-7 TRBV6-5 . CASSYSRGAREQYF TGTGCCAGCAGTTACTCTCGGGGGGCGCGTGAGCAGTACTTC
. TRBJ1-5 TRBV19 few CASSLQSNQPQHF TGTGCCAGTAGTCTCCAGAGCAATCAGCCCCAGCATTTT
. TRBJ2-3 TRBV7-9 many CASSLYSQASDTQYF TGTGCCAGCAGCTTATATTCACAGGCTTCAGATACGCAGTATTTT
. TRBJ2-1 TRBV19 . CASMSHQGYNEQFF TGTGCCAGTATGTCCCACCAGGGATACAATGAGCAGTTCTTC
. TRBJ2-3 TRBV10-3 . CAISESTEQQRTDTQYF TGTGCCATCAGTGAGTCAACAGAACAGCAGCGCACAGATACGCAGTATTTT
TRBD1 TRBJ2-1 TRBV18 . CASSPQGQPNNEQFF TGTGCCAGCTCACCACAGGGACAGCCGAACAATGAGCAGTTCTTC
. TRBJ2-5 TRBV7-2 few CASSRTGNQETQYF TGTGCCAGCAGCCGGACGGGGAACCAAGAGACCCAGTACTTC
TRBD1 TRBJ1-3 TRBV2 few CASRTGGSGNTIYF TGTGCCAGCAGAACAGGGGGCAGTGGAAACACCATATATTTT
TRBD1 TRBJ2-4 TRBV6-1 . CASTGPGQNIQYF TGTGCCAGCACCGGACCGGGACAGAACATTCAGTACTTC